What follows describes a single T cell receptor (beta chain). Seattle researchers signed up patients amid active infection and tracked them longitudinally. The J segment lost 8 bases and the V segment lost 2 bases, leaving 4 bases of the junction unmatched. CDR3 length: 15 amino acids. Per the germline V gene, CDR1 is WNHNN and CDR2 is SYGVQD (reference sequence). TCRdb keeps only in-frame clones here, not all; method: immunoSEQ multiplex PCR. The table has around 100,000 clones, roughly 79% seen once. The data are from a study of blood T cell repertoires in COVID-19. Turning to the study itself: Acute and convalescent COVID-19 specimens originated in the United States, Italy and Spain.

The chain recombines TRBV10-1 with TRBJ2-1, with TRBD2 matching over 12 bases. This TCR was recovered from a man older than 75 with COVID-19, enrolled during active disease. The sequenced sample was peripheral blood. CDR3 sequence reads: CASSEGLAGYYEQFF. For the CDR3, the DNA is TGCGCCAGCAGTGAGGGACTAGCGGGGTACTATGAGCAGTTCTTC.